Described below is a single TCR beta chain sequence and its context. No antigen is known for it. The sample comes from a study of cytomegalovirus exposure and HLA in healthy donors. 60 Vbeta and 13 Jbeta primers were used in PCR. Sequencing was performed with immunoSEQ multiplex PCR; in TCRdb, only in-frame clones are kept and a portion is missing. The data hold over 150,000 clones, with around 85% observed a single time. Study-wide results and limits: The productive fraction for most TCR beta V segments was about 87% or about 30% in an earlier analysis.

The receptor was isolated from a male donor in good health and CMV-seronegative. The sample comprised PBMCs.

CDR3 sequence reads: CASSYLGLAGQEQFF. The CDR3 nucleotides are TGTGCCAGCAGTTACTTGGGACTAGCGGGACAAGAGCAGTTCTTC. This chain joins TRBV6-6 and TRBJ2-1, with 13 bases matching TRBD2. In germline, CDR1 is MNHNY, CDR2 SVGAGI (reference sequence). This CDR3 region has 15 residues. Trimming took 1 base from V and 10 from J; bases not matched to a gene: 4.